This TCR beta chain was recovered during a study of shared clonotypes between healthy human individuals. The CDR3 is made up of 15 amino acids. Losses at the gene ends were 2 bases for V and 9 bases for J; bases not matched to a gene: 10. Germline V gene sequence: CDR1 SEHNR, CDR2 FQNEAQ (reference sequence). TCRdb keeps only in-frame clones here, not all; method: immunoSEQ multiplex PCR. The data show 2 million to 2.5 million clones, over 90% seen once. This clone was recorded once. The material sequenced was naive CD4+ T cells from PBMCs. Subset described: CD45RA+ positively selected. This chain links TRBV7-9 with TRBJ2-1; 7 nucleotides line up with TRBD2. The receptor comes from a man aged 18 to 30 in good health. Some clones in this sample may be carry-over from other donors' samples. The CDR3 bases are TGTGCCAGCAGCTTACAGGGTGGGGGGGAAGCTGAGCAGTTCTTC. The encoded protein is CASSLQGGGEAEQFF.